The TCR beta chain under discussion was sequenced for a study of shared clonotypes between healthy human individuals. There are 15 residues in the CDR3. Between the trimmed V and J ends, which lost 5 bases and 3 bases, there was a span of 16 bases. Germline loops: CDR1 MNHNS, CDR2 SASEGT. Method: immunoSEQ multiplex PCR; TCRdb's copy keeps in-frame clones and lacks some. The data contain roughly 680,000 clones, approximately 72% of them seen just once; the ten biggest clones take up under 2%. The receptor's source is a woman in her thirties in good health. This chain links TRBV6-1 with TRBJ1-1; unclear D gene. Material for sequencing was memory CD4+ T cells sorted from blood. Subset: CD45RA-negative fraction. CDR3 in amino acids: CASSPRAYWDTEAFF. CDR3 DNA: TGTGCCAGCAGTCCCCGGGCGTATTGGGACACTGAAGCTTTCTTT.